This T cell receptor (beta chain) was observed in a study of T-cell reconstitution after alpha-beta-depleted transplantation in children. Study-level points and caveats: T-cell counts and diversity were attributed mostly to newly produced T cells one year after transplant. At around two months after transplant, the alpha-beta T cells were reportedly derived from several hundred expanded clones that came from non-depleted graft cells. Some patients owed their high day-60 TCRbeta diversity to surviving recipient T cells and thymic progenitors.

Preparation of the TCRbeta library was carried out with unique molecular identifiers. Each CDR3 protein gets one entry after TCRdb re-called the PCR reads with MiXCR. The data contain a few hundred thousand distinct CDR3 sequences, around 25% of them seen just once; the ten biggest clones take up approximately 9.9%. Concerning this clonotype: What it binds is not known.

This sequence was found in a male patient aged 10 to 17 who had a stem cell transplant for acute lymphoblastic leukemia, so the T cells may come from the graft donor. This sample comprised PBMCs, mostly from graft donor cells, obtained 180 days after TCRalphabeta/CD19-depleted stem cell transplant.

The DNA for the CDR3 is TGTGCCAGCACCCTTGTGAAGTCCCGGGACAGGGTCTACGAGCAGTACTTC. Translated: CASTLVKSRDRVYEQYF. V gene TRBV7-9 combines with J gene TRBJ2-7; TRBD1 matches at 9 bases. The CDR3 covers 17 residues. The germline gives CDR1 SEHNR, CDR2 FQNEAQ (reference sequence). V was pared by 7 bases and J by 3 bases, with 16 bases of the junction left unmatched.